This T cell receptor (beta chain) was retrieved from a study of blood T cell repertoires in COVID-19. The data were produced by immunoSEQ multiplex PCR, yet TCRdb's version contains in-frame clones alone and is incomplete. The table includes about 110,000 clones, about three quarters detected once. This clone has just one count. CDR1 is SGHNT, CDR2 YYREEE, per germline (reference sequence). This CDR3 has 14 residues. V shed 1 base, J shed 8 bases, and the junction held 8 bases outside the gene matches. The receptor comes from a human donor in a cohort sampled during active or convalescent COVID-19. The sample comprised peripheral blood. The rearrangement links TRBV5-4 to TRBJ1-2; TRBD1 aligns across 7 bases. The CDR3 reads CASSLSGGGKGYTF. CDR3 bases: TGTGCCAGCAGCTTGTCAGGAGGGGGCAAAGGCTACACCTTC.